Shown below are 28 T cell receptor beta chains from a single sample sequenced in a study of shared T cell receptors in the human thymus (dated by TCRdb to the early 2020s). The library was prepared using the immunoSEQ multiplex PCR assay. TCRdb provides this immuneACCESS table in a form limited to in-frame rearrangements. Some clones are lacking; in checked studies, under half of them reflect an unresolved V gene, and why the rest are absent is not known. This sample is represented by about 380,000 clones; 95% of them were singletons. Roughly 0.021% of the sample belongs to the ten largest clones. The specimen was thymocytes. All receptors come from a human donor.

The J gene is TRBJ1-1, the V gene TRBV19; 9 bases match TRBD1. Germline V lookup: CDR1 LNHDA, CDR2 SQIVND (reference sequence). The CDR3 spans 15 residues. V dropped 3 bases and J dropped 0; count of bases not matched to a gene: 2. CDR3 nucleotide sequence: TGTGCCAGTAGTATCAGGACAGGGGTGAACACTGAAGCTTTCTTT. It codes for CASSIRTGVNTEAFF.

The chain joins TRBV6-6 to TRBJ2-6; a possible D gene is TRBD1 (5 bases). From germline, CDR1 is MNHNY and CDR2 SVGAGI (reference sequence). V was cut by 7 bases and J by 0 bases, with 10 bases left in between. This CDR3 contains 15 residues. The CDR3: CASTTDTSGANVLTF. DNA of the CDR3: TGTGCCAGCACCACGGACACCTCTGGGGCCAACGTCCTGACTTTC.

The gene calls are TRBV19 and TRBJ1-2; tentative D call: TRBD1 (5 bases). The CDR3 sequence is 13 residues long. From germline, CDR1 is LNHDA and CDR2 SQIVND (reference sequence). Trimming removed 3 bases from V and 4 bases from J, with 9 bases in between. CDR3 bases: TGTGCCAGTAGTATGGGGGGTAGCTATGGCTACACCTTC. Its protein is CASSMGGSYGYTF. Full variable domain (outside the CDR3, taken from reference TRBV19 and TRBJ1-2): DGGITQSPKYLFRKEGQNVTLSCEQNLNHDAMYWYRQDPGQGLRLIYYSQIVNDFQKGDIAEGYSVSREKKESFPLTVTSAQKNPTAFYLCASSMGGSYGYTFGSGTRLTVV.

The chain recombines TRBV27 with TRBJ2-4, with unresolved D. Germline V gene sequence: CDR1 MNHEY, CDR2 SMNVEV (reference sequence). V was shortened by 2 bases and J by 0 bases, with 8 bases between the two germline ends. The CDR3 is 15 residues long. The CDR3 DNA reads TGTGCCAGCAGTTTAATTCCCCTAGCCAAAAACATTCAGTACTTC. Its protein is CASSLIPLAKNIQYF.

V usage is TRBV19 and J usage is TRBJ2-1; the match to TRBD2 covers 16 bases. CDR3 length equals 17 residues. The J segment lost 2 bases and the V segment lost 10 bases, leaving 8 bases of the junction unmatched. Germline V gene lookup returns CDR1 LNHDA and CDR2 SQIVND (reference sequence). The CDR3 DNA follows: TGTGCCACCGTAAAGGGACTAGCGGGAGGGACCTACAATGAGCAGTTCTTC. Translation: CATVKGLAGGTYNEQFF.

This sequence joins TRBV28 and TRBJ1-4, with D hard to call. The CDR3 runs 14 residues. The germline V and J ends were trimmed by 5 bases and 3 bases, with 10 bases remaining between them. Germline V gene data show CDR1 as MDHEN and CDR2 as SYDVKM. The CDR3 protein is CASSRRSANEKLFF. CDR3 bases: TGTGCCAGCAGTCGAAGGTCAGCTAATGAAAAACTGTTTTTT. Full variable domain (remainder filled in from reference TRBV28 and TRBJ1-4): DVKVTQSSRYLVKRTGEKVFLECVQDMDHENMFWYRQDPGLGLRLIYFSYDVKMKEKGDIPEGYSVSREKKERFSLILESASTNQTSMYLCASSRRSANEKLFFGSGTQLSVL.

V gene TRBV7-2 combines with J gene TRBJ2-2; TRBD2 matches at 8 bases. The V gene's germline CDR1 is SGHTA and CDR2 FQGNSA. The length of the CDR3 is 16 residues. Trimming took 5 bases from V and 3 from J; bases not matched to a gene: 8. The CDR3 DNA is TGTGCCAGCAGCCCCCTGTCGCGGGAGGACACCGGGGAGCTGTTTTTT. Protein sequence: CASSPLSREDTGELFF.

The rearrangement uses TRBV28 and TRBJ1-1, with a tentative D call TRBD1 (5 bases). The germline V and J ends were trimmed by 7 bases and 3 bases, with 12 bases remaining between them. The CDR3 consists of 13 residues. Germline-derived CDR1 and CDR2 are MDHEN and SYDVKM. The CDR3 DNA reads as TGTGCCAGCACCCCGGGGGGGGACACTGAAGCTTTCTTT. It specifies CASTPGGDTEAFF.

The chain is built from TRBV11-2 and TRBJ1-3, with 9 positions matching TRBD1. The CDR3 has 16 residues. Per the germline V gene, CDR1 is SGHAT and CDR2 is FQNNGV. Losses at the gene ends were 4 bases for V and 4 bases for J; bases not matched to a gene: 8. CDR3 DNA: TGTGCCAGCAGCTCGCGGACAGGGGTTTTCGGAAACACCATATATTTT. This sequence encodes CASSSRTGVFGNTIYF.

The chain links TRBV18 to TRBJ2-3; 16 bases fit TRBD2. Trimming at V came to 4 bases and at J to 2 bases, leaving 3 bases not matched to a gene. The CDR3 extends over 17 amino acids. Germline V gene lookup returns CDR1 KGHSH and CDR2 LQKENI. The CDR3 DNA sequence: TGTGCCAGCTCACTCGGGACTAGCGGGAGGGCCACAGATACGCAGTATTTT. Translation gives CASSLGTSGRATDTQYF.

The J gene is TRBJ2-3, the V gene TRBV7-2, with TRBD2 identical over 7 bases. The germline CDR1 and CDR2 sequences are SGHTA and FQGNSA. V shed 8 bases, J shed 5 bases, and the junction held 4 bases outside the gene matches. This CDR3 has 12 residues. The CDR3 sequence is CASVTGGDTQYF. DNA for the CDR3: TGTGCCAGCGTTACGGGGGGAGATACGCAGTATTTT.

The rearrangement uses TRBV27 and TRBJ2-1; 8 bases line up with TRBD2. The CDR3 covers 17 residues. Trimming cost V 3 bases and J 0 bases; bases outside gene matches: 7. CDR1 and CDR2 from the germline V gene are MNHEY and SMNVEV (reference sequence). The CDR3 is CASSFLKRESSYNEQFF. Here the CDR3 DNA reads TGTGCCAGCAGTTTTCTAAAGCGGGAGAGCTCCTACAATGAGCAGTTCTTC.

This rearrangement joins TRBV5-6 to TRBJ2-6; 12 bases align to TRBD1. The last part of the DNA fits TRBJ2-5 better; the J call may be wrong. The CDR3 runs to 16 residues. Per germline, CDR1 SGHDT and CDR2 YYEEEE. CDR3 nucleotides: TGTGCCAGCAGCAGACCGGGACAGGGGGCGCGGTGGACCCAGTACTTC. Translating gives CASSRPGQGARWTQYF.

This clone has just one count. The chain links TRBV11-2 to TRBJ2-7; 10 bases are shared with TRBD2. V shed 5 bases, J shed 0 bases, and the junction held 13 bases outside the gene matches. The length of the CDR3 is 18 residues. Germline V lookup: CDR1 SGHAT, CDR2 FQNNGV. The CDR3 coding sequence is TGTGCCAGCAGCCCTCGGGATAGCGGGAGGACGAACTCCTACGAGCAGTACTTC. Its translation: CASSPRDSGRTNSYEQYF.

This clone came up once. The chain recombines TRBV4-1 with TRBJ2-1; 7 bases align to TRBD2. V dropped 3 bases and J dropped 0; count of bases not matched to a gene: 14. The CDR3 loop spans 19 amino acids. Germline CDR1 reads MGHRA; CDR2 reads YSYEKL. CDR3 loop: CASSQVPAGGSPSYNEQFF. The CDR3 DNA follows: TGCGCCAGCAGCCAGGTTCCGGCCGGCGGGAGCCCCTCCTACAATGAGCAGTTCTTC.

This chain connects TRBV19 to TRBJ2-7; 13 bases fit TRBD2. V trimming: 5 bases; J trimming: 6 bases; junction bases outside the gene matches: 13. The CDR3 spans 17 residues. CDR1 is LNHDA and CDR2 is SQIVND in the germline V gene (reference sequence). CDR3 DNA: TGTGCCAGTAGTCCAAAAGGGACTAGCGGGAAGTACGGCGAGCAGTACTTC. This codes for CASSPKGTSGKYGEQYF.

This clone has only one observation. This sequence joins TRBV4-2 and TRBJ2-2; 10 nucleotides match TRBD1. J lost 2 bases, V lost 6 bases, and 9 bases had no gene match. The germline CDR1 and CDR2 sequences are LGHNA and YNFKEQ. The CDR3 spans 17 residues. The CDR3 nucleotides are TGTGCCAGCAGTCTGGTGGGGACAGGGGTTAACACCGGGGAGCTGTTTTTT. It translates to CASSLVGTGVNTGELFF.

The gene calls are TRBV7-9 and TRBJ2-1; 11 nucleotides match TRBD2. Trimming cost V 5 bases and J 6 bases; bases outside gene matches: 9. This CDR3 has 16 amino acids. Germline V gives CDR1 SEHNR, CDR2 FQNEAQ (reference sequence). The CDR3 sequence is CASSPMTSGISNEQFF. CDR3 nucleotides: TGTGCCAGCAGCCCGATGACTAGCGGGATCAGCAATGAGCAGTTCTTC.

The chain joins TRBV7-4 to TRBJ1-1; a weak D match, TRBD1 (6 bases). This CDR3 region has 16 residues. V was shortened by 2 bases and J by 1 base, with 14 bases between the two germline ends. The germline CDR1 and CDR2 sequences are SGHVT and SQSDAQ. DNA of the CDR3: TGTGCCAGCAGCTTAATTGGGGGCGGGCGGAACACTGAAGCTTTCTTT. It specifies CASSLIGGGRNTEAFF.

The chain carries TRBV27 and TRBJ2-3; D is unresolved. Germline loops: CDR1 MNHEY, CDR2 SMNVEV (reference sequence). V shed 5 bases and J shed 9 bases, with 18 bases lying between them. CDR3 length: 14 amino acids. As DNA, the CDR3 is TGTGCCAGCAGTGCCGCCCTAGTCTGGCGAACGCAGTATTTT. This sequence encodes CASSAALVWRTQYF.

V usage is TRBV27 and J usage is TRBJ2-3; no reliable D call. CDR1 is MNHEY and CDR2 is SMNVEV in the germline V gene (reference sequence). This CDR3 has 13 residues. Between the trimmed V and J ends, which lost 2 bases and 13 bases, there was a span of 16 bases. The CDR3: CASSLGPDTQKYF. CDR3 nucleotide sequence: TGTGCCAGCAGTTTAGGCCCCGACACACAGAAGTATTTT.

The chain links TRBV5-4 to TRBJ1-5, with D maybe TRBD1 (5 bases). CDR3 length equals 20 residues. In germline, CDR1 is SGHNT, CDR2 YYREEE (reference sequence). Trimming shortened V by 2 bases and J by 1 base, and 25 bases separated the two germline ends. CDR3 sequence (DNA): TGTGCCAGCAGCTTAAAATTAATAGGGACTCTCCGGGGGAGCAATCAGCCCCAGCATTTT. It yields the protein CASSLKLIGTLRGSNQPQHF.

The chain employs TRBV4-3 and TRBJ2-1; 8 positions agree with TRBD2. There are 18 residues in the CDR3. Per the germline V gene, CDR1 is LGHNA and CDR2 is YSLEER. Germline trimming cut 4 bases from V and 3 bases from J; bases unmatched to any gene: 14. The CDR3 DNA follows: TGCGCCAGCAGCCGCGCCCTTCATGCGGGAGGTTGCTACAATGAGCAGTTCTTC. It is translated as CASSRALHAGGCYNEQFF.

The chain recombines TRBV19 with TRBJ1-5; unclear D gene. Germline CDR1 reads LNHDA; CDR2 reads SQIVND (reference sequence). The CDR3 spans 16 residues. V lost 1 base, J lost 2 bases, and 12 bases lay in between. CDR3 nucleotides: TGTGCCAGTAGTATAGTGGGAATTGCGGGCAATCAGCCCCAGCATTTT. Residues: CASSIVGIAGNQPQHF. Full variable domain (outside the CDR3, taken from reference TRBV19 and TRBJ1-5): DGGITQSPKYLFRKEGQNVTLSCEQNLNHDAMYWYRQDPGQGLRLIYYSQIVNDFQKGDIAEGYSVSREKKESFPLTVTSAQKNPTAFYLCASSIVGIAGNQPQHFGDGTRLSIL.

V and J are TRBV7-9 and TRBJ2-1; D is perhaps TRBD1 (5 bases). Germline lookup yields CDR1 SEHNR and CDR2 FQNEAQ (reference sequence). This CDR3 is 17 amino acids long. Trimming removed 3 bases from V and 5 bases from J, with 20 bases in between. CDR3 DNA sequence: TGTGCCAGCAGCTTCTGGATGGACACAACTTTTAACAATGAGCAGTTCTTC. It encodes CASSFWMDTTFNNEQFF.

The CDR3 coding sequence is TGTGCCAGCAGCCTCCCCGGGGAGCGTAGGGCCCAGTACTTC. Protein sequence: CASSLPGERRAQYF. V usage is TRBV11-2 and J usage is TRBJ2-5; D might be TRBD2 (5 bases). CDR3 size: 14 residues. Trimming removed 5 bases at V and 9 bases at J, with 19 bases between. Germline V CDR1 and CDR2: SGHAT, FQNNGV.

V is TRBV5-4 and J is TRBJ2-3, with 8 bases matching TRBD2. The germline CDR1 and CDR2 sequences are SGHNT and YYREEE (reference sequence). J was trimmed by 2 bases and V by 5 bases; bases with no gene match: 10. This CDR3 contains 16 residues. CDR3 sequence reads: CASSLGLGGSTDTQYF. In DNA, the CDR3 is TGTGCCAGCAGTCTGGGACTAGGGGGATCCACAGATACGCAGTATTTT.

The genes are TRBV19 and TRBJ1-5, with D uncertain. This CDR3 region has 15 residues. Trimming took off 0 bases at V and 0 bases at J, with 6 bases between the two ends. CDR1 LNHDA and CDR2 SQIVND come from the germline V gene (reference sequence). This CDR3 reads CASSIDGDSNQPQHF. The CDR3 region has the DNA TGTGCCAGTAGTATAGACGGTGATAGCAATCAGCCCCAGCATTTT.